The rows below give T cell receptor beta chains drawn from one sample of a study of radiotherapy plus CTLA-4 blockade in lung cancer. The data were produced by immunoSEQ multiplex PCR, yet TCRdb's version contains in-frame clones alone and is incomplete. This sample carries tens of thousands of clones, approximately 70% of them seen once, and the ten largest clones take approximately 3.9%. This sample comprised peripheral blood, obtained from a patient treated with radiotherapy plus ipilimumab. The receptor set was obtained from a human donor with non-small cell lung cancer who had stable disease on radiotherapy plus ipilimumab. Each CDR3 is given with its conserved first and last residue. The D gene is left open where the match is weak. The size entry is marked missing in some rows and otherwise reads once, few, many or a size class.

D gene	clone size	J gene	V gene	CDR3 DNA	CDR3 protein
.	.	TRBJ2-5	TRBV2	TGTGCCAGCGAGCCCAACAGGAAAGAGACCCAGTACTTC	CASEPNRKETQYF
.	.	TRBJ2-7	TRBV5-1	TGCGCCAGCAGCTACCGGGACCCCTCCTACGAGCAGTACTTC	CASSYRDPSYEQYF
TRBD1	.	TRBJ1-5	TRBV18	TGTGCCAGCTCACCATCCTCCACAGGGGGCGGCAATCAGCCCCAGCATTTT	CASSPSSTGGGNQPQHF
TRBD1	.	TRBJ2-7	TRBV30	TGTGCCTGGAGCCCTACCTATATGACAGGGAGTACCTACGAGCAGTACTTC	CAWSPTYMTGSTYEQYF
.	.	TRBJ1-4	TRBV6-6	TGTGCCAGCAGTCCCCAGGGAGCGAGCCTGTTTTTT	CASSPQGASLFF
TRBD1	.	TRBJ2-3	TRBV19	TGTGCCAGTAGATTGCAGGGGGCCGTACGGGATACGCAGTATTTT	CASRLQGAVRDTQYF
.	.	TRBJ2-5	TRBV6-6	TGTGCCAGCAGGACAGTTACGGGGCCCTGGGAGACCCAGTACTTC	CASRTVTGPWETQYF
.	once	TRBJ2-7	TRBV18	TGTGCCAGCTCACCACTGGGAGGGGGCTACGAGCAGTACTTC	CASSPLGGGYEQYF
.	.	TRBJ2-7	TRBV6-1	TGTGCCAGCGAGAGACACGGCGCGGGTTACGAGCAGTACTTC	CASERHGAGYEQYF
TRBD1	few	TRBJ2-3	TRBV7-9	TGTGCCAGCAGCTTAGGGGACAGGGGAAACACAGATACGCAGTATTTT	CASSLGDRGNTDTQYF
.	.	TRBJ1-1	TRBV6-1	TGTGCCAGCAGTGAAGCTCGGGGGATTACTGAAGCTTTCTTT	CASSEARGITEAFF
TRBD2	.	TRBJ2-3	TRBV4-2	TGTGCCAGCAGAAACCTAGCGGGAGGCACAGATACGCAGTATTTT	CASRNLAGGTDTQYF
.	.	TRBJ2-5	TRBV19	TGTGCCAGTAGTATTAGGGTGGCCCTCGGTGAGACCCAGTACTTC	CASSIRVALGETQYF
TRBD1	.	TRBJ2-3	TRBV7-2	TGTGCCAGCAGCTTAGCGACAGGGGCGCCAGATACGCAGTATTTT	CASSLATGAPDTQYF
.	.	TRBJ2-7	TRBV5-1	TGCGCCAGCAGCTGGACGGCGCAATACGAGCAGTACTTC	CASSWTAQYEQYF
.	.	TRBJ2-2	TRBV10-2	TGCGCCAGCAGTGGGCGCAGGGAGAGCACCGGGGAGCTGTTTTTT	CASSGRRESTGELFF
TRBD1	.	TRBJ1-4	TRBV7-9	TGTGCCAGCAGCGGATCGGGACAGGGGGCAGGTGAAAAACTGTTTTTT	CASSGSGQGAGEKLFF
TRBD2	.	TRBJ2-1	TRBV28	TGTGCCAGCAGTCGATCTAAAGCGGGGTACAATGAGCAGTTCTTC	CASSRSKAGYNEQFF
.	.	TRBJ2-3	TRBV18	TGTGCCAGCTCACCAAGTTGGCAGGGTAGCACAGATACGCAGTATTTT	CASSPSWQGSTDTQYF
.	once	TRBJ1-1	TRBV9	TGTGCCAGCAGCGTAGCTGGAAAGAACACTGAAGCTTTCTTT	CASSVAGKNTEAFF
.	.	TRBJ2-5	TRBV19	TGTGCCAGTCTCAGTTCGGACCCCTGGGGGACCCAGTACTTC	CASLSSDPWGTQYF
.	.	TRBJ1-2	TRBV10-3	TGTGCCATCAGTGCGGACCTTATGGCTGGCTACACCTTC	CAISADLMAGYTF
TRBD1	.	TRBJ1-1	TRBV7-9	TGTGCCAGCGGACAGGGTTTGGGCACTGAAGCTTTCTTT	CASGQGLGTEAFF
.	once	TRBJ2-7	TRBV6-5	TGTGCCAGCAGTTACAGGAGGGGGGCCTACGAGCAGTACTTC	CASSYRRGAYEQYF
.	.	TRBJ1-5	TRBV2	TGTGCCAGCAGTGAAGCGCATACCCTCAATCAGCCCCAGCATTTT	CASSEAHTLNQPQHF
TRBD1	.	TRBJ2-5	TRBV18	TGTGCCAGCTCACCGTTAGGGGGCGAGGAGACCCAGTACTTC	CASSPLGGEETQYF
.	.	TRBJ2-7	TRBV5-6	TGTGCCAGCAGCTTAGCCCTCGAGGGGCAGTACTTC	CASSLALEGQYF
.	few	TRBJ2-3	TRBV18	TGTGCCAGCTCACCACGGGAAACAGATACGCAGTATTTT	CASSPRETDTQYF
.	.	TRBJ2-7	TRBV2	TGTGCCAGCAGTGAATCAGGGGCCTCCTACGAGCAGTACTTC	CASSESGASYEQYF
TRBD2	medium-sized	TRBJ2-1	TRBV19	TGTGCCAGTAGTCCCCGTGGTAGCGGGAGGCCGTTAGGTGAGCAGTTCTTC	CASSPRGSGRPLGEQFF
TRBD2	.	TRBJ2-7	TRBV10-3	TGTGCCATCAGTGAGGGAGCGGGAGGGAAATACGAGCAGTACTTC	CAISEGAGGKYEQYF
TRBD1	once	TRBJ1-1	TRBV5-1	TGCGCCAGCAGCCCCGGGACAGGGTTGAACACTGAAGCTCTCTTT	CASSPGTGLNTEALF
.	.	TRBJ2-3	TRBV11-3	TGTGCCAGCACGACACGGGAGTTTCCAGATACGCAGTATTTT	CASTTREFPDTQYF
TRBD2	once	TRBJ2-7	TRBV2	TGTGCCAGCAGAGCCGGGACTAGCGGCTCCTACGAGCAGTACTTC	CASRAGTSGSYEQYF
.	.	TRBJ1-2	TRBV5-8	TGTGCCAGCAGCTCTAGAGCTCTTCCAGGTGGCTACACCTTC	CASSSRALPGGYTF
TRBD2	.	TRBJ2-7	TRBV11-2	TGTGCCAGCAGCTTAAGAAGCGGGAGCGGGCCCTACGAGCAGTACTTC	CASSLRSGSGPYEQYF
.	.	TRBJ2-1	TRBV6-5	TGTGCCAGCAGTAGCGGGCCCTCCTACAATGAGCAGTTCTTC	CASSSGPSYNEQFF
.	.	TRBJ2-7	TRBV7-9	TGTGCCAGCAGTTGGGAGGGGGAGTTCTACGAGCAGTACTTC	CASSWEGEFYEQYF
.	.	TRBJ1-1	TRBV18	TGTGCCAGCTCACCAATAGACTCCAGGGAGGCTTTCTTT	CASSPIDSREAFF
.	.	TRBJ2-3	TRBV11-3	TGTGCCAGCAGCTCTGTAAGCCACGGCACAGATACGCAGTATTTT	CASSSVSHGTDTQYF
.	.	TRBJ2-1	TRBV11-3	TGTGCCAGCAGCCCCCGGGTGCCGAGTGAGCAGTTCTTC	CASSPRVPSEQFF
.	.	TRBJ1-2	TRBV5-8	TGTGCCAGCAGCCACCCGGGGAGCTCTAACTATGGCTACACCTTC	CASSHPGSSNYGYTF
TRBD2	.	TRBJ2-1	TRBV7-9	TGTGCCAGCAGCCGTAGCGGGGAATCCTACAATGAGCAGTTCTTC	CASSRSGESYNEQFF
TRBD2	few	TRBJ2-3	TRBV7-3	TGTGCCAGCACCCTAGCGGGAGGCCCAACAGATACGCAGTATTTT	CASTLAGGPTDTQYF
.	.	TRBJ2-3	TRBV15	TGTGCCACCAGCAGGAACTCGGACACAGATACGCAGTATTTT	CATSRNSDTDTQYF
.	.	TRBJ1-1	TRBV9	TGTGCTAGCAGCCCGCGAATTATGAACACTGAAGCTTTCTTT	CASSPRIMNTEAFF
.	.	TRBJ2-1	TRBV19	TGTGCCAGTAGTATAGAGGGGGCTATTCCCTACAATGAGCAGTTCTTC	CASSIEGAIPYNEQFF
TRBD2	.	TRBJ2-5	TRBV27	TGTGCCAGCAGTCCCCGGGGGCTAGCGGGAGTGGAGACCCAGTACTTC	CASSPRGLAGVETQYF